One T cell receptor (beta chain) is described in this entry. TCRdb re-analysed the RT-PCR reads in MiXCR, keeping a single row per CDR3 protein. Altogether about 680,000 distinct CDR3 sequences are present, 14% being singletons, with the ten largest covering roughly 3.6%. The TCR was taken from a female donor in good health, serving as a healthy control. Material for sequencing was memory CD4+ T cells from blood.

CDR3 coding DNA: TGTGCCAGCTCACCCTCGACTAGCGGGAACTACAATGAGCAGTTCTTC. Residues: CASSPSTSGNYNEQFF. The chain joins TRBV18 to TRBJ2-1, with 11 bases aligning to TRBD2. The J segment lost 3 bases and the V segment lost 3 bases, leaving 4 bases of the junction unmatched. Germline CDR1 is KGHSH and CDR2 is LQKENI. The CDR3 length is 16 residues.